This T cell receptor (beta chain) was captured by sequencing in a study of human T cells and chemical hapten exposure. The CDR3 is 15 amino acids. V dropped 3 bases and J dropped 4; count of bases not matched to a gene: 5. Germline V gene lookup returns CDR1 DFQATT and CDR2 SNEGSKA (reference sequence). From the RACE reads, TCRdb called clonotypes with MiXCR, one entry per CDR3 protein. The sample contains fewer than 200,000 distinct CDR3 sequences, 20% to 25% of which appear only once. This clonotype was seen ten or more times. Noted time point: patch test 1, 2 weeks after DPC sensitization. This sample's treatment: therapeutic diphenylcyclopropenone sensitization with weekly scalp DPC.

The clonotype comes from a woman aged 45-65 years with alopecia areata. Some clones in this sample may be carry-over from other donors' samples. V and J are TRBV20-1 and TRBJ2-5; 13 bases fit TRBD2. The source was whole blood, collected in connection with sensitization to the hapten diphenylcyclopropenone (DPC). CDR3 DNA sequence: TGCAGTGCTAGGGAGACTAGCGGGAGGCGAGAGACCCAGTACTTC. Translation: CSARETSGRRETQYF.